This T cell receptor beta chain was sequenced during a study of Ad26.COV2.S vaccination and SARS-CoV-2 variants. Study details: Ad26.COV2.S shots went into the muscle once or twice, 56 days apart.

The treatment here: around 19 received Ad26.COV2.S at low or high dose, single or two shots; about 5 received placebo; per-sample allocation not given. Samples came from day 63 after the first vaccine or placebo injection. Profiled with immunoSEQ multiplex PCR; TCRdb holds only in-frame clones, not every one. The sample holds just under 250,000 clones, 88% seen once. V lost 7 bases and J lost 7; bases outside the gene matches: 8. The CDR3 covers 13 residues. The receptor comes from a person between 18 and 60 years old who received the Ad26.COV2.S COVID-19 vaccine or a placebo. The chain uses TRBV12-3 or TRBV12-4 and TRBJ1-2, with TRBD1 matching 8 bases. The sample in question was peripheral blood, obtained in a trial of Ad26.COV2.S vaccine versus placebo. As DNA, the CDR3 is TGTGCCAGCACCAGACAGGGGAGCGGTGGCTACACCTTC. Its protein product is CASTRQGSGGYTF.